Presented here are 20 T cell receptor beta chains from one specimen sequenced in a study of CD4 T cells in relation to SARS-CoV-2 and coronaviruses. These receptors' targets are unknown. Data came from immunoSEQ multiplex PCR; TCRdb stores just in-frame clones and leaves some out. Of about 26,000 clones in the sample, around 78% were seen once. The unexposed donors gave CD4+ T cells in about 2010-2019, prior to COVID-19. After less than 11 days of culture, CD4+ T cells were isolated. The sample consisted of CD4+ T cells from PBMCs, cultured in vitro. These receptors came from a human donor in good health.

The chain links TRBV7-8 to TRBJ2-5; D may be TRBD1 or TRBD2 (5 bases each). The length of the CDR3 is 14 residues. From germline, CDR1 is SGHVS and CDR2 FQNEAQ. V lost 3 bases and J 5 bases, leaving 13 bases between the germline ends. The CDR3 sequence is CASSFSGGRETQYF. As DNA, the CDR3 is TGTGCCAGCAGCTTTAGTGGGGGACGGGAGACCCAGTACTTC.

The rearrangement links TRBV19 to TRBJ2-1; D remains ambiguous. CDR1 is LNHDA and CDR2 is SQIVND in the germline V gene (reference sequence). The ends were cut back, 3 bases at V and 8 bases at J, with 11 bases in the middle. There are 13 residues in the CDR3. CDR3 loop: CASSIGNLDEQFF. CDR3 in DNA: TGTGCCAGTAGTATCGGCAACTTGGATGAGCAGTTCTTC.

The rearrangement uses TRBV11-2 and TRBJ2-7; a weak D match, TRBD2 (5 bases). Between the trimmed V and J ends, which lost 0 bases and 3 bases, there was a span of 9 bases. Per germline, CDR1 SGHAT and CDR2 FQNNGV. This CDR3 has 14 residues. The CDR3 loop reads CASSLDRGSYEQYF. DNA for the CDR3: TGTGCCAGCAGCTTAGATCGTGGGAGCTACGAGCAGTACTTC.

The chain joins TRBV10-3 to TRBJ2-5, with D possibly TRBD1 on 5 matching bases. Germline assignment: CDR1 ENHRY and CDR2 SYGVKD. Trimming cost V 6 bases and J 2 bases, with 16 bases left between them. The CDR3 extends over 15 amino acids. CDR3 in amino acids: CAISQGAAIQETQYF. The CDR3 DNA is TGTGCCATCAGCCAGGGCGCGGCTATACAAGAGACCCAGTACTTC.

The chain carries TRBV12-5 and TRBJ2-3; D gene ambiguous. Germline V lookup: CDR1 LGHNT, CDR2 FRNRAP. The CDR3 is made up of 13 amino acids. Trimming shortened V by 3 bases and J by 3 bases, and 7 bases separated the two germline ends. CDR3: CASGFLYTDTQYF. The CDR3 DNA is TGTGCTAGTGGTTTTCTCTATACAGATACGCAGTATTTT.

The chain uses TRBV4-3 and TRBJ2-3; tentative D call: TRBD2 (6 bases). The CDR3 spans 13 residues. V lost 0 bases to trimming and J lost 13 bases, with 14 bases between them. Per germline, CDR1 LGHNA and CDR2 YSLEER. The DNA for the CDR3 is TGCGCCAGCAGCCAAGAGAGGAGGGAAGGGAAGTATTTT. Translated, it gives CASSQERREGKYF.

This chain links TRBV7-2 with TRBJ1-2, with D possibly TRBD1 on 5 matching bases. The CDR3 has 14 amino acids. Trimming pared 5 bases from V and 4 bases from J, leaving 14 bases between. Germline V CDR1 and CDR2: SGHTA, FQGNSA. The CDR3 loop is CASSPSGFGYGYTF. The CDR3, as DNA: TGTGCCAGCAGCCCCTCAGGGTTCGGCTATGGCTACACCTTC.

This sequence joins TRBV7-6 and TRBJ1-4; D is possibly TRBD1 (5 bases). The V gene lost 5 bases and the J gene lost 3 bases, with 13 bases spanning the gap. Germline loops: CDR1 SGHVS, CDR2 FNYEAQ. The CDR3 contains 15 residues. The DNA for the CDR3 is TGTGCCAGCAGCGTCAGGGTTTCGGCTAATGAAAAACTGTTTTTT. This encodes CASSVRVSANEKLFF.

The rearrangement links TRBV12-3 or TRBV12-4 to TRBJ1-2, with 9 bases that match TRBD1. V dropped 4 bases and J dropped 6; count of bases not matched to a gene: 3. This CDR3 is 13 amino acids long. CDR3 loop: CASSYGTGNGYTF. In nucleotides, the CDR3 is TGTGCCAGCAGTTACGGGACAGGGAATGGCTACACCTTC.

This clone came up a few times. This chain connects TRBV7-9 to TRBJ2-1; 10 bases fit TRBD2. Germline V gives CDR1 SEHNR, CDR2 FQNEAQ (reference sequence). This CDR3 has 15 amino acids. J gave up 5 bases and V 4 bases, and 5 bases lay outside the gene matches. The CDR3 nucleotides are TGTGCCAGCAGCTCCTTAGCGGGGGGCGACAATGAGCAGTTCTTC. It yields the protein CASSSLAGGDNEQFF.

This chain connects TRBV18 to TRBJ2-3, with 9 bases matching TRBD1. Germline CDR1 reads KGHSH; CDR2 reads LQKENI. This CDR3 contains 17 residues. J gave up 6 bases and V 6 bases, and 16 bases lay outside the gene matches. CDR3 protein: CASSLEQGAQAPDTQYF. The CDR3 DNA follows: TGTGCCAGCTCCCTCGAACAGGGGGCGCAGGCACCCGATACGCAGTATTTT.

The chain couples TRBV6-5 to TRBJ1-2, with a weak D call TRBD1 (5 bases). V was shortened by 6 bases and J by 4 bases, with 18 bases between the two germline ends. Germline lookup yields CDR1 MNHEY and CDR2 SVGAGI. CDR3 length: 15 amino acids. CDR3 residues: CASRGLLRDTYGYTF. The CDR3 DNA reads as TGTGCCAGCAGGGGACTTTTACGGGATACCTATGGCTACACCTTC.

CDR3 protein: CASSQSGAALTLGDGYTF. The DNA of the CDR3 is TGCGCCAGCAGCCAGTCAGGTGCGGCTCTCACTTTGGGGGATGGCTACACCTTC. The chain joins TRBV4-1 to TRBJ1-2; the D gene is possibly TRBD1 (5 bases). V was trimmed by 3 bases and J by 6 bases, leaving 26 bases between them. This CDR3 spans 18 amino acids. CDR1 and CDR2 from the germline V gene are MGHRA and YSYEKL.

The rearrangement links TRBV19 to TRBJ2-7; D is unresolved. The V end lost 2 bases, the J end lost 7 bases, and 18 bases lay between the germline ends. This CDR3 is built from 15 residues. CDR1 is LNHDA, CDR2 SQIVND, per germline (reference sequence). CDR3 nucleotide sequence: TGTGCCAGTAGTATACGGAGCCCAGACGTAGGGGAGCAGTACTTC. It yields the protein CASSIRSPDVGEQYF. The complete variable domain, with remaining parts taken from reference TRBV19 and TRBJ2-7, reads DGGITQSPKYLFRKEGQNVTLSCEQNLNHDAMYWYRQDPGQGLRLIYYSQIVNDFQKGDIAEGYSVSREKKESFPLTVTSAQKNPTAFYLCASSIRSPDVGEQYFGPGTRLTVT.

The chain combines TRBV2 with TRBJ2-3, with D possibly TRBD2 on 5 matching bases. Germline V gene sequence: CDR1 SNHLY, CDR2 FYNNEI. The CDR3 is 15 amino acids. The V end lost 3 bases, the J end lost 1 base, and 11 bases lay between the germline ends. The CDR3 here is CASSEGVVRTDTQYF. DNA for the CDR3: TGTGCCAGCAGTGAGGGAGTCGTACGCACAGATACGCAGTATTTT.

The genes are TRBV6-5 and TRBJ2-1, with D unresolved. Looked up from germline, CDR1 is MNHEY and CDR2 is SVGAGI. V was shortened by 2 bases and J by 6 bases, with 8 bases between the two germline ends. This CDR3 is built from 13 residues. CDR3 DNA sequence: TGTGCCAGCAGTTACGGTGGGCTCAATGAGCAGTTCTTC. It specifies CASSYGGLNEQFF.

The chain carries TRBV11-2 and TRBJ2-7; D gene ambiguous. CDR1 SGHAT and CDR2 FQNNGV come from the germline V gene. V gave up 0 bases and J gave up 0 bases, with 9 bases separating them. The CDR3 length is 15 residues. The CDR3 DNA sequence: TGTGCCAGCAGCTTAGAAGCGCGGAGCTCCTACGAGCAGTACTTC. Translated, it gives CASSLEARSSYEQYF.

The rearrangement joins TRBV10-3 to TRBJ1-5; TRBD1 matches 8 bases. From germline, CDR1 is ENHRY and CDR2 SYGVKD. V dropped 4 bases and J dropped 6; count of bases not matched to a gene: 5. The length of the CDR3 is 14 residues. Here the CDR3 reads CAISGSGGGQPQHF. As DNA, the CDR3 is TGTGCCATCAGTGGGTCAGGGGGCGGTCAGCCCCAGCATTTT.

This sequence joins TRBV19 and TRBJ2-2, with D perhaps assigned TRBD1 or TRBD2 (5 bases each). The length of the CDR3 is 13 residues. Looked up from germline, CDR1 is LNHDA and CDR2 is SQIVND (reference sequence). Trimming removed 5 bases from V and 6 bases from J, with 10 bases in between. The CDR3 protein is CASSPQGPGELFF. CDR3 DNA sequence: TGTGCCAGTAGTCCTCAGGGACCCGGGGAGCTGTTTTTT.

The DNA of the CDR3 is TGTGCCAGCAGTTCTCGGACTTTTAAAGTTGAAGCTTTCTTT. Translating it yields CASSSRTFKVEAFF. The V gene is TRBV6-5, the J gene TRBJ1-1; no firm D call. Trimming removed 4 bases from V and 7 bases from J, with 16 bases in between. The CDR3 sequence is 14 residues long. Germline CDR1 and CDR2: MNHEY and SVGAGI.